These T cell receptor beta chains were read from a single sample in a study of PD-L1 blockade in urothelial cancer. Produced via immunoSEQ multiplex PCR; TCRdb's table is partial and in-frame only. The sample consists of 13,000 to 15,000 clones, roughly 90% of them appearing once. Source: PBMCs, taken around atezolizumab (anti-PD-L1) treatment. Receptor source: a man between 65 and 85 years old with urothelial cancer. The conserved cysteine and the conserved F or W are not part of the CDR3 here.

>TRBJ1-3|TRBV30
AWNSGTGNTIY
>TRBJ2-1|TRBV5-1
ASSLWTSGGAGYNEQF
>TRBJ1-6|TRBV2
ASSEDRAYNSPLH
>TRBJ1-5|TRBV7-9
ASSLGAGGGQPQH
>TRBJ1-5|TRBV28
ASRQAPQPQH
>TRBJ1-1|TRBV10-3
AITGQGRDTEAF
>TRBJ1-1|TRBV4-1
ASSQDPAGMTEAF
>TRBJ1-2|TRBV5-1
ASSSGEVTYGYT
>TRBJ1-5|TRBV29-1
SVEDQGPRQPQH
>TRBJ1-1|TRBV6-4
ASKNTGEVSEAF
>TRBJ2-1|TRBV19
ASTSKRDTEDEQF
>TRBJ2-1|TRBV6-4
ASSVSGGAYNEQF
>TRBJ2-7|TRBV28
ASSPGQGAPYEQY
>TRBJ2-5|TRBV5-1
ASTRDQETQY
>TRBJ2-1|TRBV6-5
ASRERGGYNEQF
>TRBJ1-3|TRBV28
ASSFGRGGGNTIY
>TRBJ1-2|TRBV9
ASSLEPIANYGYT
>TRBJ2-7|TRBV13
ASSGLRGGYEQY
>TRBJ1-6|TRBV28
ASSPIGTGTGYSPLH
>TRBJ1-1|TRBV5-1
ASSPWFSDTEAF
>TRBJ1-6|TRBV18
ASSTQDRAARGSPLH
>TRBJ2-6|TRBV25-1
ASSQQGSSGANVLT
>TRBJ1-1|TRBV28
ASSPPGGGAGEAF
>TRBJ1-4|TRBV12-5
ASGVGQYAANEKLF
>TRBJ2-7|TRBV5-1
ASSFAEGIWYEQY
>TRBJ2-6|TRBV28
ASRPDRGNKGANVLT
>TRBJ2-1|TRBV25-1
ASSLVAGGEQF
>TRBJ1-5|TRBV7-8
ASSSRAFDQPQH
>TRBJ2-1|TRBV7-9
ASSLVRYHEQF
>TRBJ1-4|TRBV5-1
ASSERGLGDNEKLF
>TRBJ2-1|TRBV7-6
ASSLDWGGTHNEQF
>TRBJ2-1|TRBV6-1
ASSGGRGSYNEQF
>TRBJ2-1|TRBV7-6
ASSSLPGTNNEQF
>TRBJ2-1|TRBV19
ASSLGGPGNEQF
>TRBJ1-2|TRBV18
ASSPGADGYGYT
>TRBJ1-3|TRBV19
ATSPVSPGNTIY